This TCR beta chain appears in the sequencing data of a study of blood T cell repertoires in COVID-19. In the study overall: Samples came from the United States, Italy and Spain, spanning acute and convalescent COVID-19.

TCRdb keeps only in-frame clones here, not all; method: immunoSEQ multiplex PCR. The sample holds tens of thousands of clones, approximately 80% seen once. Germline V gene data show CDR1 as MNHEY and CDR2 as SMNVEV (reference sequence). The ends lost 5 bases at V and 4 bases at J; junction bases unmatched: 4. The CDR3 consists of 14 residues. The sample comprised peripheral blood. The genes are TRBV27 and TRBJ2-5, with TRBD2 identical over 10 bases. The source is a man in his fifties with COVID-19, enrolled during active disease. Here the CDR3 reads CASSPWTSGETQYF. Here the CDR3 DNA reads TGTGCCAGCAGTCCCTGGACTAGCGGAGAGACCCAGTACTTC.